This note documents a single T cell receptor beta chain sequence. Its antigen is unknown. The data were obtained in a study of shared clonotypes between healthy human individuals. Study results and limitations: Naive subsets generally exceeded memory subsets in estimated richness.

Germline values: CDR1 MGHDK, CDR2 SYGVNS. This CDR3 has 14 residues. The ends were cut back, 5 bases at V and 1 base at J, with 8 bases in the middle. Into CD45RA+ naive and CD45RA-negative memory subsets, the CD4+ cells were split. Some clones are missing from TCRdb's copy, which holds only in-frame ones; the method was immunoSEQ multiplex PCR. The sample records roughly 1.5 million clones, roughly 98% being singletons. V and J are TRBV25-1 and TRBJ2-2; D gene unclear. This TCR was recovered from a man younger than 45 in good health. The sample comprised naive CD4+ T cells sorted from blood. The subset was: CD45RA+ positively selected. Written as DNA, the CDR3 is TGTGCCAGCAGTCCCTACAAGAACACCGGGGAGCTGTTTTTT. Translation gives CASSPYKNTGELFF.